A single sample is the source of the 13 T cell receptor beta chains below, sequenced in a study of T cells in Graves' hyperthyroidism and ophthalmopathy. Regions amplified from RNA transcripts were the TCR beta CDR3 regions. TCR CDR3 regions were first amplified by RT-PCR with HTBI primers. Each CDR3 protein gets one entry after TCRdb re-called the multiplex PCR reads with MiXCR. The data show approximately 620,000 distinct CDR3 sequences, 14% seen once. Sequenced: blood. Receptor source: a woman aged 25 to 39 with Graves' hyperthyroidism that later progressed to Graves' ophthalmopathy.

This clonotype appeared a few times. The V call is TRBV18, the J call TRBJ1-2; the D is unclear. The length of the CDR3 is 13 residues. Germline assignment: CDR1 KGHSH and CDR2 LQKENI. V was shortened by 3 bases and J by 5 bases, with 10 bases between the two germline ends. DNA for the CDR3: TGTGCCAGCTCACCGTGGACGGAGTATGGCTACACCTTC. It codes for CASSPWTEYGYTF. Combining the CDR3 with reference TRBV18 and TRBJ1-2 gives the whole variable domain NAGVMQNPRHLVRRRGQEARLRCSPMKGHSHVYWYRQLPEEGLKFMVYLQKENIIDESGMPKERFSAEFPKEGPSILRIQQVVRGDSAAYFCASSPWTEYGYTFGSGTRLTVV.

This clonotype was detected many times. The chain has TRBV28 and TRBJ2-2, with 10 bases matching TRBD2. The CDR3 totals 16 residues. The V segment lost 6 bases and the J segment 4 bases; nucleotides outside the gene matches: 8. Per germline, CDR1 MDHEN and CDR2 SYDVKM. The CDR3 region has the DNA TGTGCCAGCAGGCCGAGCGGGAGGGGATCCACCGGGGAGCTGTTTTTT. Translation gives CASRPSGRGSTGELFF.

The chain combines TRBV27 with TRBJ1-2; TRBD1 matches at 8 bases. Germline loops: CDR1 MNHEY, CDR2 SMNVEV (reference sequence). V lost 5 bases, J lost 3 bases, and 11 bases stayed unmatched. The CDR3 length is 16 residues. For the CDR3, the DNA is TGTGCCAGCAGTGAGGGGACAGGCGGGGGTTACTATGGCTACACCTTC. Amino acids: CASSEGTGGGYYGYTF.

This clonotype was recorded a few times. This rearrangement joins TRBV7-9 to TRBJ2-3; possibly TRBD1 for D (5 bases). Germline values: CDR1 SEHNR, CDR2 FQNEAQ (reference sequence). Between the trimmed V and J ends, which lost 0 bases and 4 bases, there was a span of 8 bases. The CDR3 runs 14 residues. Here the CDR3 DNA reads TGTGCCAGCAGCTTAGCTACAGGTCCAGATACGCAGTATTTT. This codes for CASSLATGPDTQYF.

This clonotype turned up a few times. The CDR3 loop is CAWTQGAALGNTIYF. The DNA of the CDR3 is TGTGCCTGGACCCAGGGAGCGGCGTTAGGAAACACCATATATTTT. V is TRBV30 and J is TRBJ1-3, with a weak D call TRBD1 (5 bases). This CDR3 spans 15 amino acids. Germline lookup yields CDR1 GTSNPN and CDR2 SVGIG (reference sequence). Trimming cost V 4 bases and J 4 bases, with 17 bases left between them.

This clonotype was recorded many times. The chain carries TRBV2 and TRBJ1-2; D possibly corresponds to TRBD1 (5 bases). The germline V gene has CDR1 SNHLY and CDR2 FYNNEI. Between the trimmed V and J ends, which lost 6 bases and 2 bases, there was a span of 7 bases. The CDR3 contains 12 residues. The CDR3 protein is CASRDTNYGYTF. The CDR3 DNA reads as TGTGCCAGCAGGGACACCAACTATGGCTACACCTTC.

This clonotype has ten or more counts. This sequence joins TRBV20-1 and TRBJ1-2, with TRBD1 as a possible D gene (6 bases). CDR3 length: 15 residues. Trimming stripped 2 bases from V and 3 bases from J, with 16 bases between. Germline CDR1 DFQATT, CDR2 SNEGSKA (reference sequence). The CDR3 DNA sequence: TGCAGTGCTAGAAGCCAGGGGTGGATCGACTATGGCTACACCTTC. This encodes CSARSQGWIDYGYTF.

This clonotype was counted many times. The V call is TRBV30, the J call TRBJ2-7; TRBD1 aligns across 7 bases. The CDR3 sequence is 12 residues long. CDR1 GTSNPN and CDR2 SVGIG come from the germline V gene (reference sequence). The V and J ends lost 5 bases and 5 bases, in that order; junction bases with no gene match: 6. CDR3 nucleotides: TGTGCCTGGGGGACAGCCCGGGACGAGCAGTACTTC. It yields the protein CAWGTARDEQYF.

A few counts support this clonotype. The chain combines TRBV19 with TRBJ1-5; D ambiguous. The CDR3 is made up of 13 amino acids. The V end lost 8 bases, the J end lost 8 bases, and 16 bases lay between the germline ends. Germline assignment: CDR1 LNHDA and CDR2 SQIVND (reference sequence). The CDR3 nucleotides read TGTGCCAGTCGGGTGGAAGGGTTCAAGCCCCAGCATTTT. Translated: CASRVEGFKPQHF.

This clonotype appeared many times. V and J are TRBV18 and TRBJ1-1; D remains unclear. CDR3 length: 14 amino acids. V lost 2 bases and J lost 1, with 8 bases in between. CDR1 and CDR2 (germline): KGHSH, LQKENI. For the CDR3, the DNA is TGTGCCAGCTCACCAGGAGTCTCGAACACTGAAGCTTTCTTT. Residues: CASSPGVSNTEAFF.

The chain links TRBV11-3 to TRBJ1-1; 7 bases are shared with TRBD1. The CDR3 contains 14 residues. The V and J ends lost 3 bases and 4 bases, in that order; junction bases with no gene match: 5. Germline lookup yields CDR1 SGHNT and CDR2 YENEEA. CDR3 loop: CASSFRQGLTEAFF. The CDR3 DNA reads TGTGCCAGCAGCTTCCGACAGGGACTCACTGAAGCTTTCTTT.

This clonotype was picked up a small number of times. The chain joins TRBV19 to TRBJ2-3; D possibly corresponds to TRBD2 (6 bases). The CDR3 contains 15 residues. Trimming left V 5 bases short and J 1 base short, with 13 bases between. Looked up from germline, CDR1 is LNHDA and CDR2 is SQIVND (reference sequence). The CDR3 coding sequence is TGTGCCAGTAGTCCTCTGGCTAGCGGCACAGATACGCAGTATTTT. Amino acids: CASSPLASGTDTQYF.

This clonotype showed up many times. The gene calls are TRBV14 and TRBJ2-7; D is unresolved. Germline V gene lookup returns CDR1 SGHDN and CDR2 FVKESK. V lost 0 bases to trimming and J lost 7 bases, with 16 bases between them. The CDR3 totals 15 residues. The CDR3 coding sequence is TGTGCCAGCAGCCAAGAGGGGAAGCCTCGGGTAGAGCAGTACTTC. Translated: CASSQEGKPRVEQYF.